The rows below give T cell receptor beta chains drawn from one sample of a study of OX40 agonist ivuxolimab in advanced cancers. Measured with immunoSEQ multiplex PCR; TCRdb has only the in-frame clones, and not every one. The top ten clones hold around 1% of a sample with 55,000 to 80,000 clones, 65% to 85% of them seen once. The sequencing here drew on CD4+ or CD8+ T cells sorted from blood, taken in a trial of the OX40 agonist ivuxolimab. Receptors were obtained from an adult with an advanced solid tumor such as melanoma, head and neck, liver or kidney cancer. Each CDR3 is given with its conserved first and last residue. D genes are given only for firm matches. Size is stated for part of the rows, as once, few or many counts, or as a class when the clone is expanded.

TRBJ2-2 | TRBD2 | TRBV5-4 | . | CASSYPTGGGTGELFF | TGTGCCAGCAGCTACCCGACCGGGGGGGGCACCGGGGAGCTGTTTTTT
TRBJ1-1 | . | TRBV30 | . | CAWIYHIEAFF | TGTGCCTGGATTTACCACATTGAAGCTTTCTTT
TRBJ1-5 | . | TRBV4-1 | . | CASSQKRDASAQHF | TGCGCCAGCAGCCAAAAACGGGACGCCTCGGCCCAGCATTTT
TRBJ2-7 | TRBD1 | TRBV19 | . | CASSIGTGNYEQYF | TGTGCCAGTAGTATTGGGACAGGGAACTACGAGCAGTACTTC
TRBJ1-2 | . | TRBV28 | . | CASRTLDRAGLGGGYTF | TGTGCCAGCAGAACCCTGGACCGAGCGGGACTGGGGGGTGGCTACACCTTC
TRBJ2-7 | . | TRBV29-1 | few | CSVADFYEQYF | TGCAGCGTGGCAGACTTCTACGAGCAGTACTTC
TRBJ2-3 | . | TRBV7-2 | . | CASSPGSPSMAQYF | TGTGCCAGCAGCCCGGGCAGTCCCAGCATGGCGCAGTATTTT
TRBJ2-5 | TRBD1 | TRBV5-1 | . | CASSSVGQGRETQYF | TGCGCCAGCAGCTCAGTGGGACAGGGGCGGGAGACCCAGTACTTC
TRBJ1-1 | TRBD1 | TRBV5-6 | . | CASSLWWGQGATEAFF | TGTGCCAGCAGCTTGTGGTGGGGACAGGGGGCAACTGAAGCTTTCTTT
TRBJ1-2 | . | TRBV9 | . | CASSAGGGAVDYGYTF | TGTGCCAGCAGCGCAGGAGGAGGGGCTGTAGACTATGGCTACACCTTC
TRBJ1-2 | TRBD1 | TRBV19 | . | CASSMPGTGYGYTF | TGTGCCAGTAGTATGCCTGGGACAGGGTATGGCTACACCTTC
TRBJ2-5 | . | TRBV7-2 | once | CASSSEIQETQYF | TGTGCCAGCAGCTCCGAGATACAAGAGACCCAGTACTTC
TRBJ2-5 | . | TRBV27 | . | CASSFRARQETQYF | TGTGCCAGCAGTTTTAGAGCCAGACAAGAGACCCAGTACTTC
TRBJ2-1 | TRBD2 | TRBV2 | . | CASSALTSWQFF | TGTGCCAGCAGTGCCCTGACTAGCTGGCAGTTCTTC
TRBJ2-5 | TRBD2 | TRBV6-1 | . | CASRQTSGGAKTQYF | TGTGCCAGCAGGCAGACTAGCGGGGGGGCGAAGACCCAGTACTTC
TRBJ2-3 | . | TRBV5-1 | . | CASSLGAGASTDTQYF | TGCGCCAGCAGCTTGGGGGCAGGGGCTAGCACAGATACGCAGTATTTT
TRBJ1-3 | . | TRBV11-3 | few | CASSPAGEPMTIYF | TGTGCCAGCTCCCCGGCCGGGGAACCGATGACCATATATTTT
TRBJ2-7 | . | TRBV29-1 | . | CSVEVRGDEQYF | TGCAGCGTTGAGGTCAGGGGGGACGAGCAGTACTTC